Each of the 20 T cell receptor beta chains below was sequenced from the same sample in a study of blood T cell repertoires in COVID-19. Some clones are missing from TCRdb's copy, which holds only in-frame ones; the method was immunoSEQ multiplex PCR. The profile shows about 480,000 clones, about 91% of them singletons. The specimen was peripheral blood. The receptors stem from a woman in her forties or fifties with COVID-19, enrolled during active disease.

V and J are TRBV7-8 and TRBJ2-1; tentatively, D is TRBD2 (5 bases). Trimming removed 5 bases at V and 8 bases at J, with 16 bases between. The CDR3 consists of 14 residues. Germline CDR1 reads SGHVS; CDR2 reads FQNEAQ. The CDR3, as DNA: TGTGCCAGCAGCCCTCGGACTGCAGGCCATGAGCAGTTCTTC. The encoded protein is CASSPRTAGHEQFF.

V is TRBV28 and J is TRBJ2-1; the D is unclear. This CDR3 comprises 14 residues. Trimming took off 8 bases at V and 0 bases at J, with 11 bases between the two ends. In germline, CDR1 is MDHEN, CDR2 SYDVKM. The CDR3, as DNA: TGTGCCAGCCGTATCCCGAGCTCCTACAATGAGCAGTTCTTC. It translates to CASRIPSSYNEQFF.

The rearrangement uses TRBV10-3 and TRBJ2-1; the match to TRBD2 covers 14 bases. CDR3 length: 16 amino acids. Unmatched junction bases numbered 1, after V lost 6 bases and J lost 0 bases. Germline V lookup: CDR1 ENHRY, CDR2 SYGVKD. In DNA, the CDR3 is TGTGCCATCAGCGGGACTAGCGGGGGCTCCTACAATGAGCAGTTCTTC. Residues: CAISGTSGGSYNEQFF.

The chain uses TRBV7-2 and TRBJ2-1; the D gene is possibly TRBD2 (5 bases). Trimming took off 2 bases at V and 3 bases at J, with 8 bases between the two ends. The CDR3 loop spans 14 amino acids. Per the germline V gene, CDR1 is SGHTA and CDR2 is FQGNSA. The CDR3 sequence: CASSLSSVYNEQFF. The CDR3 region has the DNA TGTGCCAGCAGCTTAAGTAGCGTCTACAATGAGCAGTTCTTC. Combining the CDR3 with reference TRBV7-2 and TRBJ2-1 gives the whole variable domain GAGVSQSPSNKVTEKGKDVELRCDPISGHTALYWYRQSLGQGLEFLIYFQGNSAPDKSGLPSDRFSAERTGGSVSTLTIQRTQQEDSAVYLCASSLSSVYNEQFFGPGTRLTVL.

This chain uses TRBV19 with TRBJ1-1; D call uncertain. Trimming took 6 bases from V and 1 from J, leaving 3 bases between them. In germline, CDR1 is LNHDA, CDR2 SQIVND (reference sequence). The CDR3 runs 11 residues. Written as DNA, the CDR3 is TGTGCCAGTAGACAGAACACTGAAGCTTTCTTT. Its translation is CASRQNTEAFF. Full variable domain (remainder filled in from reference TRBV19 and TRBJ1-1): DGGITQSPKYLFRKEGQNVTLSCEQNLNHDAMYWYRQDPGQGLRLIYYSQIVNDFQKGDIAEGYSVSREKKESFPLTVTSAQKNPTAFYLCASRQNTEAFFGQGTRLTVV.

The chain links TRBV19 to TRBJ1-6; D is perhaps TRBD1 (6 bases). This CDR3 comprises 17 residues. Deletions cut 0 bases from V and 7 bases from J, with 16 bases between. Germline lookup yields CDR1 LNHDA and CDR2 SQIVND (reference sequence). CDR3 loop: CASSIETVWGRNSPLHF. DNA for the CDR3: TGTGCCAGTAGTATAGAAACAGTCTGGGGGCGGAATTCACCCCTCCACTTT.

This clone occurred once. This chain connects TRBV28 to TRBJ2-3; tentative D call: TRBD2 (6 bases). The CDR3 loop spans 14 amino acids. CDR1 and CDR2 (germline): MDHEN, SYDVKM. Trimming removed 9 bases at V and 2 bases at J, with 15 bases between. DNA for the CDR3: TGTGCCAGTGTCGGGGGTATAGCCACAGATACGCAGTATTTT. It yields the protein CASVGGIATDTQYF.

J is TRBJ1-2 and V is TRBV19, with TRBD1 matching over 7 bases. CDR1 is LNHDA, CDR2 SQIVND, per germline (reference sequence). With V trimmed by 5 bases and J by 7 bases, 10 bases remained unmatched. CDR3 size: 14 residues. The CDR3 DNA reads TGTGCCAGTAGTCAGACAGGGAGCACGGCTGGCTACACCTTC. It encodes CASSQTGSTAGYTF.

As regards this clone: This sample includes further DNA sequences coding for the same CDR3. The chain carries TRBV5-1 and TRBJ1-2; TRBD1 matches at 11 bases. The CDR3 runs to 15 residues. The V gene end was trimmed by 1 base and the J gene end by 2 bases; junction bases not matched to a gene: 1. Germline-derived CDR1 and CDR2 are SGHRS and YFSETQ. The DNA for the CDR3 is TGCGCCAGCAGCTTGAGGACAGGGGGCAACTATGGCTACACCTTC. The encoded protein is CASSLRTGGNYGYTF.

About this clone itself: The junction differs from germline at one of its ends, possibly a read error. The CDR3 coding sequence is TGTGCCAGCAGCATAGCCAGACGGAAGACTAGCGGGGGGGCCATCCCCACAGATACGCAGTATTTT. It is translated as CASSIARRKTSGGAIPTDTQYF. This chain connects TRBV7-2 to TRBJ2-3, with TRBD2 matching over 14 bases. This CDR3 spans 22 amino acids. Germline V lookup: CDR1 SGHTA, CDR2 FQGNSA.

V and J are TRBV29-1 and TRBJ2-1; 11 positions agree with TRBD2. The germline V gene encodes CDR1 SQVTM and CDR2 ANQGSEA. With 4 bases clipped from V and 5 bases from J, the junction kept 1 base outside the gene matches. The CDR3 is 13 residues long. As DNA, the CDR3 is TGCAGCGTTGGTAGCGGGGGGGACAATGAGCAGTTCTTC. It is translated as CSVGSGGDNEQFF.

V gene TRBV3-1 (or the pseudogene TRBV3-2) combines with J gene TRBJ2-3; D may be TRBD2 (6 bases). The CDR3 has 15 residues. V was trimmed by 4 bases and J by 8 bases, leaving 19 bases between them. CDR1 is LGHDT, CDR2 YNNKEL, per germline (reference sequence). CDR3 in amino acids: CASSLTGLHGGTQYF. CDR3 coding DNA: TGTGCCAGCAGCCTCACGGGACTCCACGGGGGTACGCAGTATTTT.

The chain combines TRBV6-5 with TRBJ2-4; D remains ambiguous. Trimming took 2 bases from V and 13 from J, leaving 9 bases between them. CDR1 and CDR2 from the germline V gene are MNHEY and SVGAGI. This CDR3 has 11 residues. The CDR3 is CASSYGSRQYF. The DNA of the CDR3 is TGTGCCAGCAGTTACGGCTCAAGACAGTACTTC.

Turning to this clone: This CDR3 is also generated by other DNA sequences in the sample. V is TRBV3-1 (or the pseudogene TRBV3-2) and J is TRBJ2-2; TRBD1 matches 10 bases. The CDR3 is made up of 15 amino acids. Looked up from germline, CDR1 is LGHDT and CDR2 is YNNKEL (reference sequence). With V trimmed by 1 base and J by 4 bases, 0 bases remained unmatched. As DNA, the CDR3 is TGTGCCAGCAGCCAAGGGACAGGGGGCACCGGGGAGCTGTTTTTT. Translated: CASSQGTGGTGELFF.

The CDR3 spells CASSLSPGLSTEAFF. Here the CDR3 DNA reads TGTGCCAGCAGCTTAAGTCCAGGGTTGAGCACTGAAGCTTTCTTT. The chain joins TRBV7-2 to TRBJ1-1; D may be TRBD1 (5 bases). Germline CDR1 SGHTA, CDR2 FQGNSA. The V end was cut by 2 bases, the J end by 4 bases, with 14 bases between. This CDR3 region has 15 residues.

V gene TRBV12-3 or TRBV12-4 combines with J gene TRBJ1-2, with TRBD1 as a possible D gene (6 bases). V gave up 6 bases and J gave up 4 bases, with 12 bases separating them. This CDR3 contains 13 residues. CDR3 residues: CASRTGSIYGYTF. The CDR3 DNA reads TGTGCCAGCAGGACAGGCAGCATCTATGGCTACACCTTC.

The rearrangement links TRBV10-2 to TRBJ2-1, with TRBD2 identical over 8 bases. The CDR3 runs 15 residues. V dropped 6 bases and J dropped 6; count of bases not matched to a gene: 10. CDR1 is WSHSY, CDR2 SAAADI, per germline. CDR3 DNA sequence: TGCGCCAGCAGGAGAGACGGGGGGGCCCCCAATGAGCAGTTCTTC. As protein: CASRRDGGAPNEQFF.

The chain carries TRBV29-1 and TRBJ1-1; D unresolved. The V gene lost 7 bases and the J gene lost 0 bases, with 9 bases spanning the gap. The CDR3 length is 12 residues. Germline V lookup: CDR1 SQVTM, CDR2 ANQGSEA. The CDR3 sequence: CSAVALNTEAFF. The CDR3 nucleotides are TGCAGCGCCGTAGCTTTGAACACTGAAGCTTTCTTT.

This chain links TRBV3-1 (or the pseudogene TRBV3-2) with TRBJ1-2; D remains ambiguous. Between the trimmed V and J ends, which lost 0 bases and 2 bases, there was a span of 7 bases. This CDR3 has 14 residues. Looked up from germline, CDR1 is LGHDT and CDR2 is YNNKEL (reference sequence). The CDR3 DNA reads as TGTGCCAGCAGCCAAGATCGGTTCAACTATGGCTACACCTTC. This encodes CASSQDRFNYGYTF.

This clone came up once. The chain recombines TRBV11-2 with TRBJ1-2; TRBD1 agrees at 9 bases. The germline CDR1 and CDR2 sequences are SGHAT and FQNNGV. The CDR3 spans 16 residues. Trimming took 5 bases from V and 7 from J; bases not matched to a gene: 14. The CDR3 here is CASSNIQGARGIGYTF. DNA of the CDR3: TGTGCCAGCAGCAACATACAGGGGGCGCGGGGGATTGGCTACACCTTC. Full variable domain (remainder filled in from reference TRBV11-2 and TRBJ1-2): EAGVAQSPRYKIIEKRQSVAFWCNPISGHATLYWYQQILGQGPKLLIQFQNNGVVDDSQLPKDRFSAERLKGVDSTLKIQPAKLEDSAVYLCASSNIQGARGIGYTFGSGTRLTVV.